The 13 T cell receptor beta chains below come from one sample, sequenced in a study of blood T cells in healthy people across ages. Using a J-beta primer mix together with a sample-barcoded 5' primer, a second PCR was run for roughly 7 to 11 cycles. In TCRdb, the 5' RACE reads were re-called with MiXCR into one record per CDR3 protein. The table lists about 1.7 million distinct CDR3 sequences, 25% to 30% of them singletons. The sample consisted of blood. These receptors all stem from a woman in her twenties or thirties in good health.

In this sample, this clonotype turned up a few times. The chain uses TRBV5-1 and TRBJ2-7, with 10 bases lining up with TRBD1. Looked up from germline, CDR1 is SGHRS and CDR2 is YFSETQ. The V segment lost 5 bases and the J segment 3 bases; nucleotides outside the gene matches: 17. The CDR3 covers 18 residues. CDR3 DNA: TGCGCCAGCAGTCTTGGGACAGGGGAATTAGGGGGCATCTACGAGCAGTACTTC. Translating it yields CASSLGTGELGGIYEQYF.

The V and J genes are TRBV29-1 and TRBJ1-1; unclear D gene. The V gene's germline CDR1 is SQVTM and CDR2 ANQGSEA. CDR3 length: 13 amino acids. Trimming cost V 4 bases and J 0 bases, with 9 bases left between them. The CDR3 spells CSVGRGMNTEAFF. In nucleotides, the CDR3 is TGCAGCGTTGGTCGGGGTATGAACACTGAAGCTTTCTTT.

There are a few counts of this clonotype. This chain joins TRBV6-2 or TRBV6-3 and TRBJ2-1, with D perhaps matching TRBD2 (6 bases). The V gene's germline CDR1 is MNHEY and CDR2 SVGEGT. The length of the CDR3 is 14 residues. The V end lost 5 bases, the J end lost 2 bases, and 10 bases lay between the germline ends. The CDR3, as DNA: TGTGCCAGCAGTGTGATAGCGGCCTACAATGAGCAGTTCTTC. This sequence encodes CASSVIAAYNEQFF.

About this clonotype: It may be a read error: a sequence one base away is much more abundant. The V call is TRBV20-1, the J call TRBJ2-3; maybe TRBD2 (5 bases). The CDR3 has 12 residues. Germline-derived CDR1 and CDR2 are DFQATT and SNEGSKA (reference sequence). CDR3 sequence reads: CRAQRGRDTQYF. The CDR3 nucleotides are TGCAGGGCCCAGCGAGGGCGCGATACGCAGTATTTT.

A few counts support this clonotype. The CDR3 DNA reads as TGTGCCATCAGTGAGCCGCACAGGGGAAGGTACGAGCAGTACTTC. Translation gives CAISEPHRGRYEQYF. V is TRBV10-3 and J is TRBJ2-7; 7 bases are a match to TRBD1. This CDR3 comprises 15 residues. V shed 2 bases, J shed 4 bases, and the junction held 8 bases outside the gene matches. Per the germline V gene, CDR1 is ENHRY and CDR2 is SYGVKD.

The CDR3 spells CASSPQAAGGPGNEQFF. The CDR3 bases are TGTGCCAGCAGCCCCCAGGCCGCGGGAGGGCCGGGCAATGAGCAGTTCTTC. The rearrangement joins TRBV7-2 to TRBJ2-1; 9 nucleotides match TRBD2. Germline trimming cut 5 bases from V and 6 bases from J; bases unmatched to any gene: 14. Germline V lookup: CDR1 SGHTA, CDR2 FQGNSA. This CDR3 spans 17 amino acids.

The CDR3 DNA reads as TGTGCCAGCAGTTACTCGAGGGTTTGGGTCACTGAAGCTTTCTTT. Translated: CASSYSRVWVTEAFF. The chain has TRBV6-5 and TRBJ1-1; D is unclear. CDR3 size: 15 residues. With 0 bases removed from V and 4 bases from J, the gap between germline ends came to 12 bases. CDR1 and CDR2 from the germline V gene are MNHEY and SVGAGI.

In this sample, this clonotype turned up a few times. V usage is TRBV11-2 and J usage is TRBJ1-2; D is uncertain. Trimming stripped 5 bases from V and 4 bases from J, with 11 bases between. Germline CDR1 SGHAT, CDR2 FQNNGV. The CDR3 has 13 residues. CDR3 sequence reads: CASSTLSGYGYTF. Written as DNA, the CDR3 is TGTGCCAGCAGCACCCTCTCAGGCTATGGCTACACCTTC.

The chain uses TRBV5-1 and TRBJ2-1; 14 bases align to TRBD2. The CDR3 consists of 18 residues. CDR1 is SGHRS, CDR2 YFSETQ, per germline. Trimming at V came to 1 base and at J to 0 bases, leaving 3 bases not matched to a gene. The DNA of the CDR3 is TGCGCCAGCAGCTTGTACGGGACTAGCGGGAGCTCCTACAATGAGCAGTTCTTC. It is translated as CASSLYGTSGSSYNEQFF.

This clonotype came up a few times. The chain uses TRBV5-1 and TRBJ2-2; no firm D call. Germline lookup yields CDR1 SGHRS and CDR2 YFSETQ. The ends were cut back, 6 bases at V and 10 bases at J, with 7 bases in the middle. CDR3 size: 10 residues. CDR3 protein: CASKDLELFF. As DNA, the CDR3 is TGCGCCAGCAAAGACTTGGAGCTGTTTTTT.

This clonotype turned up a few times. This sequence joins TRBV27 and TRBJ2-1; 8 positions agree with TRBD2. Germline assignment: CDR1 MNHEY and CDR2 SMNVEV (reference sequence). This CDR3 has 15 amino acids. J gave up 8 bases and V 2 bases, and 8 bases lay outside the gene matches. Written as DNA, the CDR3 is TGTGCCAGCAGTTTACCCAGCGGGGGAAATCATGAGCAGTTCTTC. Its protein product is CASSLPSGGNHEQFF.

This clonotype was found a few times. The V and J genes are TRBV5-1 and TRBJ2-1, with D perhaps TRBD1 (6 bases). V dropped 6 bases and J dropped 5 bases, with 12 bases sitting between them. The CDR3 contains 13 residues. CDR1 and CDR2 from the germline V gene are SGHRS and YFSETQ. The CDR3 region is CASKAGVHNEQFF. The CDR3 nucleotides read TGCGCCAGCAAGGCAGGGGTCCACAATGAGCAGTTCTTC.

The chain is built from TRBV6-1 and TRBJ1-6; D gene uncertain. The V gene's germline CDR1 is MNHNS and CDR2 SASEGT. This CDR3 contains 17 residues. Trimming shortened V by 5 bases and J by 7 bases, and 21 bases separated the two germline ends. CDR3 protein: CASSSGQRFGRNSPLHF. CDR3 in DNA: TGTGCCAGCAGTAGTGGGCAGCGGTTCGGGAGGAATTCACCCCTCCACTTT.